A selection of T cell receptor beta chains follows, all from one sample in a study of blood T cell repertoires in COVID-19. Sequencing used immunoSEQ multiplex PCR; TCRdb keeps in-frame clones, though not all of them. Of 120,000 to 150,000 clones in the sample, almost 90% were seen once. The sample taken for sequencing was peripheral blood. The receptor set was obtained from a human donor in a cohort sampled during active COVID-19. CDR3s include the opening cysteine and the closing phenylalanine or tryptophan. The order of the fields is V gene, D gene, J gene, clone size, CDR3 DNA, CDR3 protein. A D gene is named only where the DNA matches it firmly. Rows may omit the clone size; those that give it use once, few, many or a size class.

v_call: TRBV4-2; d_call: TRBD1; j_call: TRBJ2-1; clone_size: NA; cdr3_nt: TGTGCCAGCAGCCCAACATCAGCCCCGGGACAGAGACCCTACAATGAGCAGTTCTTC; cdr3_aa: CASSPTSAPGQRPYNEQFF
v_call: TRBV30; d_call: TRBD1; j_call: TRBJ1-2; clone_size: many; cdr3_nt: TGTGCCTCCAGCCAGGGACAGGGAAACTATGGCTACACCTTC; cdr3_aa: CASSQGQGNYGYTF
v_call: TRBV7-2; d_call: NA; j_call: TRBJ1-5; clone_size: few; cdr3_nt: TGTGCCAGCAGCTCAAACCTAGGCAATCAGCCCCAGCATTTT; cdr3_aa: CASSSNLGNQPQHF
v_call: TRBV7-9; d_call: TRBD1; j_call: TRBJ1-3; clone_size: NA; cdr3_nt: TGTGCCAGCAGCTCCCGGGACAGGGAGGGAAACACCATATATTTT; cdr3_aa: CASSSRDREGNTIYF
v_call: TRBV5-1; d_call: TRBD2; j_call: TRBJ2-2; clone_size: once; cdr3_nt: TGCGCCAGCAGCTTGACGGGACTAGCGGGAGGTAAAGCGAACACCGGGGAGCTGTTTTTT; cdr3_aa: CASSLTGLAGGKANTGELFF
v_call: TRBV24-1; d_call: TRBD1; j_call: TRBJ2-2; clone_size: NA; cdr3_nt: TGTGCCACCAGTGTGGGACAGGGAGGAGGCACCGGGGAGCTGTTTTTT; cdr3_aa: CATSVGQGGGTGELFF
v_call: TRBV9; d_call: TRBD1; j_call: TRBJ2-2; clone_size: once; cdr3_nt: TGTGCCAGCAGCGTAGAGGACAGGGATGGGGAGCTGTTTTTT; cdr3_aa: CASSVEDRDGELFF
v_call: TRBV28; d_call: NA; j_call: TRBJ2-1; clone_size: NA; cdr3_nt: TGTGCCAGTGGGTTCCCGGCCGCGGGTCTGATGAATGAGCAGTTCTTC; cdr3_aa: CASGFPAAGLMNEQFF
v_call: TRBV19; d_call: TRBD2; j_call: TRBJ2-5; clone_size: NA; cdr3_nt: TGTGCCAGTAGTATAGCGGGAGGCCAAGAGACCCAGTACTTC; cdr3_aa: CASSIAGGQETQYF
v_call: TRBV7-9; d_call: NA; j_call: TRBJ2-2; clone_size: NA; cdr3_nt: TGTGCCAGCATCACTCGGGAGACGAACACCGGGGAGCTGTTTTTT; cdr3_aa: CASITRETNTGELFF
v_call: TRBV28; d_call: TRBD1; j_call: TRBJ2-7; clone_size: NA; cdr3_nt: TGTGCCAGCAGTCCCACCGGGACAGGGTTCCCGGGGCTCTACGAGCAGTACTTC; cdr3_aa: CASSPTGTGFPGLYEQYF
v_call: TRBV4-3; d_call: TRBD1; j_call: TRBJ2-3; clone_size: NA; cdr3_nt: TGCGCCAGCAGCCAAGTTGGGATGACAGGGAGAGATACGCAGTATTTT; cdr3_aa: CASSQVGMTGRDTQYF
v_call: TRBV19; d_call: TRBD1; j_call: TRBJ1-6; clone_size: NA; cdr3_nt: TGTGCCAGTAGTTCCCGGACAGGGGCACCCCTCCACTTT; cdr3_aa: CASSSRTGAPLHF
v_call: TRBV5-1; d_call: TRBD2; j_call: TRBJ2-3; clone_size: NA; cdr3_nt: TGCGCCAGCAGCTTGGCCTGGGGAGCGGGAGGCCAGGCAGATACGCAGTATTTT; cdr3_aa: CASSLAWGAGGQADTQYF
v_call: TRBV11-2; d_call: NA; j_call: TRBJ1-1; clone_size: NA; cdr3_nt: TGTGCCAGCAGCCACTCGGACACTGAAGCTTTCTTT; cdr3_aa: CASSHSDTEAFF
v_call: TRBV10-3; d_call: TRBD1; j_call: TRBJ2-7; clone_size: once; cdr3_nt: TGTGCCGTTGGACAGGGGGGCTCCTACGAGCAGTACTTC; cdr3_aa: CAVGQGGSYEQYF
v_call: TRBV7-9; d_call: NA; j_call: TRBJ1-1; clone_size: NA; cdr3_nt: TGTGCCAGCAGCTTAAGGAGGGCGGAAGAAGCTTTCTTT; cdr3_aa: CASSLRRAEEAFF
v_call: TRBV12-3/TRBV12-4; d_call: TRBD1; j_call: TRBJ1-3; clone_size: NA; cdr3_nt: TGTGCCAGCAGGAGGGACAGCCGAAACACCATATATTTT; cdr3_aa: CASRRDSRNTIYF
v_call: TRBV7-2; d_call: TRBD2; j_call: TRBJ2-2; clone_size: NA; cdr3_nt: TGTGCCAGCAGCCGTTCTCGAAGCGGGGGGCCAAACACCGGGGAGCTGTTTTTT; cdr3_aa: CASSRSRSGGPNTGELFF
v_call: TRBV7-9; d_call: NA; j_call: TRBJ1-4; clone_size: NA; cdr3_nt: TGTGCCAGCAGCTTAGCGCTAGGTCCGAATGAAAAACTGTTTTTT; cdr3_aa: CASSLALGPNEKLFF
v_call: TRBV28; d_call: TRBD2; j_call: TRBJ2-3; clone_size: NA; cdr3_nt: TGTGCCAGCAACCTCAATGGGGGGGGCACAGATACGCAGTATTTT; cdr3_aa: CASNLNGGGTDTQYF
v_call: TRBV7-6; d_call: TRBD2; j_call: TRBJ2-3; clone_size: NA; cdr3_nt: TGTGCCAGCAGCATGGGGGGGGTAACAGATACGCAGTATTTT; cdr3_aa: CASSMGGVTDTQYF
v_call: TRBV10-2; d_call: NA; j_call: TRBJ1-5; clone_size: NA; cdr3_nt: TGCGCCCGCCGTTTGCGGGGGCCCGAAAAACTCAATCAGCCCCAGCATTTT; cdr3_aa: CARRLRGPEKLNQPQHF
v_call: TRBV4-3; d_call: NA; j_call: TRBJ2-2; clone_size: NA; cdr3_nt: TGCGCCAGCAGCCAAAGTCGGGTGGGGGGTGACACCGGGGAGCTGTTTTTT; cdr3_aa: CASSQSRVGGDTGELFF
v_call: TRBV7-9; d_call: TRBD2; j_call: TRBJ2-1; clone_size: NA; cdr3_nt: TGTGCCAGCAGCTTAAATTTAGCGGGTTTGGATGAGCAGTTCTTC; cdr3_aa: CASSLNLAGLDEQFF
v_call: TRBV10-1; d_call: NA; j_call: TRBJ2-3; clone_size: NA; cdr3_nt: TGCGCCAGCAGTGAGCGGGTCACAGATACGCAGTATTTT; cdr3_aa: CASSERVTDTQYF
v_call: TRBV4-1; d_call: NA; j_call: TRBJ1-2; clone_size: NA; cdr3_nt: TGCGCCAGCAGCCCCCTAAATTACTATGGCTACACCTTC; cdr3_aa: CASSPLNYYGYTF
v_call: TRBV4-2; d_call: NA; j_call: TRBJ1-2; clone_size: NA; cdr3_nt: TGTGCCAGCAGCCAAGATCGTGGCAGGTCCTCCTATGGCTACACCTTC; cdr3_aa: CASSQDRGRSSYGYTF
v_call: TRBV3-1/TRBV3-2; d_call: NA; j_call: TRBJ1-4; clone_size: few; cdr3_nt: TGTGCCAGCAGCCAAGCGGGGGTCAGCGGCCGTGTTAATGAAAAACTGTTTTTT; cdr3_aa: CASSQAGVSGRVNEKLFF
v_call: TRBV6-5; d_call: NA; j_call: TRBJ1-1; clone_size: NA; cdr3_nt: TGTGCCAGCTCCACCCTAGGCCGGGGTAACACTGAAGCTTTCTTT; cdr3_aa: CASSTLGRGNTEAFF